The rows below give T cell receptor beta chains drawn from one sample of a study of early stage breast cancer tumors. Here immunoSEQ multiplex PCR was the method, and the copy in TCRdb shows in-frame clones only, minus some. Of 65,000 to 75,000 clones detected, 80% appear once; the ten largest clones hold about 4.8%. The sequencing sample was made of blood. The source of these receptors is a person in their forties with breast cancer. Each CDR3 is given with its conserved first and last residue. Each record gives: V gene, J gene, CDR3 protein.

TRBV7-6	TRBJ2-3	CASSFRGGATDTQYF
TRBV11-2	TRBJ2-5	CASSLLTASPGETQYF
TRBV20-1	TRBJ2-7	CSAREDYEQYF
TRBV5-1	TRBJ1-2	CASSVQGYDGYTF
TRBV6-1	TRBJ2-7	CASRQASGSEQYF
TRBV10-3	TRBJ2-5	CATAPTSSMAQYF
TRBV18	TRBJ2-7	CASSPPGRLAGGFEQYF
TRBV19	TRBJ1-5	CASSRTSRDRGINQPQHF
TRBV7-9	TRBJ2-1	CASSLALTRYNEQFF
TRBV13	TRBJ2-7	CASRPSGPTWGQYF
TRBV29-1	TRBJ2-7	CSVETGASYEQYF
TRBV6-5	TRBJ1-5	CASSYSVHQPQHF
TRBV6-1	TRBJ2-7	CASVHTGLHEQYF
TRBV9	TRBJ2-5	CASSVARGSLETQYF
TRBV14	TRBJ2-7	CASGQVYEQYF
TRBV5-1	TRBJ2-1	CASSLVASGYNEQFF
TRBV7-9	TRBJ2-5	CASSLVGSQETQYF